Listed below are T cell receptor beta chains from one sample, sequenced in a study of T cell changes during pregnancy in multiple sclerosis. TCRdb keeps only in-frame clones here, not all; method: immunoSEQ multiplex PCR. The top ten clones hold 0.78% of a sample with about 100,000 clones, roughly 90% of them seen once. The material was peripheral blood, obtained in the third trimester of pregnancy. Source of these receptors: a female donor in good health, enrolled as a control in a pregnancy study. CDR3s leave out the opening cysteine and the closing phenylalanine or tryptophan.

v_call	cdr3_aa
TRBV4-3	ASSQEFRGGEAF
TRBV2	ASSDGDRGPGEQY
TRBV27	ASSSPPSTVGRYQPQH
TRBV5-4	ASSRGQSYEQY
TRBV13	ASTLRAGGSSGELF
TRBV15	ATSRGGTDKGYT
TRBV15	ATSRDRGPATNEKLF
TRBV27	ASSSGNQPQH
TRBV27	ATGEFLGEKLF
TRBV5-1	ASSPQGRGSPLH
TRBV11-2	ASSLVWGGRAEAF
TRBV19	ASRGDAGYTGELF
TRBV5-1	ASSLRSSGGEQY
TRBV4-3	ASSQVWAPNSPLH
TRBV19	ASSIRNSGQETQY
TRBV30	AWSPNYGYT
TRBV4-2	ASSQVVALNTEAF
TRBV9	ASSPAGTGAPNEQF
TRBV6-4	ASSGTRGGTEQF
TRBV9	ASSIQTDGYT
TRBV11-3	ASSLVVGAGTEAF
TRBV6-1	ASSESPGSYNEQF
TRBV15	ATSVAVRINEQF
TRBV10-3	AINDRGITDTQY
TRBV7-2	ASSLEWPPLH
TRBV30	AWSVGGTSTEAF
TRBV7-6	ASSLGASENTEAF
TRBV6-1	ATTQTAYGYT
TRBV2	ARTTGVSYGYT
TRBV4-3	ASSQVAEAGNTIY
TRBV19	ASRDPGGATEAF
TRBV9	ASSIDGGTNTGELF
TRBV9	ASSVVAEANEKLF
TRBV5-4	ASSLQGIEAF
TRBV10-3	AISESDRDGYT
TRBV7-9	ASSLGLTGENGYT
TRBV7-9	AGWSGAGDTQY
TRBV6-6	ASSYLGGGRTDTQY
TRBV20-1	SASQQGFEF
TRBV20-1	SATLSYEQY
TRBV7-8	ASSTFPGSTYEQY
TRBV25-1	ASRGGGNTGELF
TRBV21-1	ASCPARVFAEAF
TRBV27	ASSLASGGETQY
TRBV14	ASSPGQGVISYEQY
TRBV6-1	ASIQTGTGNTIY
TRBV7-8	ASTRSGSNSPLH
TRBV19	ASNEWEGNTEAF
TRBV19	ASSIPEAGNTEAF
TRBV19	ASSIVGSGGTDTQY
TRBV7-2	ASRLTGSSSYNEQF
TRBV2	ASNDRGWNQPQH
TRBV9	ASSVEDGLIRADGYT
TRBV5-1	ASSSESGQGARGYT
TRBV30	AWTRQVRDEQF
TRBV4-2	ASSVPGQGRTEAF
TRBV11-2	ASSLAGFTDTQY
TRBV12-5	ASGLGTRTEAF
TRBV5-1	ASRAASGPQETQY
TRBV7-9	ASSQTSSGWAF